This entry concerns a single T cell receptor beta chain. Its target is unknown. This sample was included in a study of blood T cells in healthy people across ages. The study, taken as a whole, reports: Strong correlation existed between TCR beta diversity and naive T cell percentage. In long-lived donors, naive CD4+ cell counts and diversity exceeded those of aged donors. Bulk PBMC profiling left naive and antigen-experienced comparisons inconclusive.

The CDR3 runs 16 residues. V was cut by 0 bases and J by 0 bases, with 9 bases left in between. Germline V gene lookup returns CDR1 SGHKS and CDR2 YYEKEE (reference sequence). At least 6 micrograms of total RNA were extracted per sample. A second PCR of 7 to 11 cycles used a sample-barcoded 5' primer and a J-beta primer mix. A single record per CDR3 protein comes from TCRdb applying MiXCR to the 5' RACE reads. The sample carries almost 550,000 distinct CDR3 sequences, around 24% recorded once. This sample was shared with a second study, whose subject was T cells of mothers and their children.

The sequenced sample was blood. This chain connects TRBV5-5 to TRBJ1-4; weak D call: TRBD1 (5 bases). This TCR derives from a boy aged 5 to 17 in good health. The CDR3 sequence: CASSLEGDATNEKLFF. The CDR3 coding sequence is TGTGCCAGCAGCTTGGAAGGGGACGCAACTAATGAAAAACTGTTTTTT.